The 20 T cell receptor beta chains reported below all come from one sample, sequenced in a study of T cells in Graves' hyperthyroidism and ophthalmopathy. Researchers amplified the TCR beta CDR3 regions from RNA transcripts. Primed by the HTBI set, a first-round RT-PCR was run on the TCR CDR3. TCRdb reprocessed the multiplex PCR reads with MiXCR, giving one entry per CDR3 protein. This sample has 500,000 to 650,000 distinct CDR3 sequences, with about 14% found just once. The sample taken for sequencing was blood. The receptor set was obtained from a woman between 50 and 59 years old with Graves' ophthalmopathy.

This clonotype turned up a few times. This CDR3 reads CASSESSGRNTGELFF. The CDR3 DNA reads as TGCGCCAGCAGTGAGTCGAGCGGGAGGAACACCGGGGAGCTGTTTTTT. The chain employs TRBV10-2 and TRBJ2-2; 8 bases fit TRBD2. Germline CDR1 reads WSHSY; CDR2 reads SAAADI. The ends lost 0 bases at V and 1 base at J; junction bases unmatched: 1. CDR3 size: 16 residues.

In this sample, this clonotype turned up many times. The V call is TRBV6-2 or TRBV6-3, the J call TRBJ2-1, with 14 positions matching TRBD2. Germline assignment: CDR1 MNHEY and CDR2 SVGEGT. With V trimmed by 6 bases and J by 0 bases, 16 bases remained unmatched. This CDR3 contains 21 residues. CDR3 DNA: TGTGCCAGCAGAAATCACTTGACTAGCGGGAGGGCGCTTAGCTCCTACAATGAGCAGTTCTTC. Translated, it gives CASRNHLTSGRALSSYNEQFF.

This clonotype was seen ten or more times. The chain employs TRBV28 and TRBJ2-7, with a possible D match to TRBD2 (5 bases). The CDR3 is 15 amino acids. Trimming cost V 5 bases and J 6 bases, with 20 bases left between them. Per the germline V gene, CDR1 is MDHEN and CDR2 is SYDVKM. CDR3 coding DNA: TGTGCCAGCAGTAGATTAGGTGGGAGCCTATCCGAGCAGTACTTC. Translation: CASSRLGGSLSEQYF.

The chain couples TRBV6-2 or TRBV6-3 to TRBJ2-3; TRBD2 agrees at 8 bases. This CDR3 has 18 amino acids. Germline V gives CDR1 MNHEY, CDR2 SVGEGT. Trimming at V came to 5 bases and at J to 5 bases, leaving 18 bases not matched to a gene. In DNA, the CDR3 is TGTGCCAGCAGTGAGACCCCCTTCAGCGGGAGATGGGGAGATACGCAGTATTTT. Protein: CASSETPFSGRWGDTQYF.

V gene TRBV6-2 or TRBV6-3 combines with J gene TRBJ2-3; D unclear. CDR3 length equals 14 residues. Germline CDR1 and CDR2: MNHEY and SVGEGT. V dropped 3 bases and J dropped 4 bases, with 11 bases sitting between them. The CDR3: CASSYGALSDTQYF. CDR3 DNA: TGTGCCAGCAGTTATGGAGCTTTGTCAGATACGCAGTATTTT.

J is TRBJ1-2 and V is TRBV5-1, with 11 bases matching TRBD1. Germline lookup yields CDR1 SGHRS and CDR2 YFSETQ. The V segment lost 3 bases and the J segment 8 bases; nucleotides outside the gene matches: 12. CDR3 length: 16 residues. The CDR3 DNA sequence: TGCGCCAGCAGCTCCACAACCGGACAGGGGGCTGGGGGCTACACCTTC. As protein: CASSSTTGQGAGGYTF.

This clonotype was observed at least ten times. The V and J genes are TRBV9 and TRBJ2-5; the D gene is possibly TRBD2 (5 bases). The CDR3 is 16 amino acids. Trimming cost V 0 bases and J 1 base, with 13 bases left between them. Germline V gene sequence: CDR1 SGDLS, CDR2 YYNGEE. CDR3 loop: CASSVEVSGSQETQYF. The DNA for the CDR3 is TGTGCCAGCAGCGTAGAGGTTTCGGGGTCCCAAGAGACCCAGTACTTC. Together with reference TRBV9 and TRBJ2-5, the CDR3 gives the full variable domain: DSGVTQTPKHLITATGQRVTLRCSPRSGDLSVYWYQQSLDQGLQFLIQYYNGEERAKGNILERFSAQQFPDLHSELNLSSLELGDSALYFCASSVEVSGSQETQYFGPGTRLLVL.

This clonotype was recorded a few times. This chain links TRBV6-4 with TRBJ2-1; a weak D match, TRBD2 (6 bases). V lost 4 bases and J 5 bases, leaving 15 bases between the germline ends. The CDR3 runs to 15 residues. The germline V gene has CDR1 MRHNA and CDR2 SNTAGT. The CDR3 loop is CASSAGPRGNNEQFF. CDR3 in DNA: TGTGCCAGCAGTGCGGGACCCCGGGGGAACAATGAGCAGTTCTTC.

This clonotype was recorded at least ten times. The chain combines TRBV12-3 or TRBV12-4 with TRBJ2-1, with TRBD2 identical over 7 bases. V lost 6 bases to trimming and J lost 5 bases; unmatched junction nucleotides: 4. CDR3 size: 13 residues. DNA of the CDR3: TGTGCCAGCAGACGGGGAGGGAACAATGAGCAGTTCTTC. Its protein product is CASRRGGNNEQFF.

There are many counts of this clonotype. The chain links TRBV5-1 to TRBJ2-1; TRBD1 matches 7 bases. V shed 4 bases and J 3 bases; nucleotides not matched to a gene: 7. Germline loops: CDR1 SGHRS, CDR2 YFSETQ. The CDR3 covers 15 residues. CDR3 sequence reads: CASSPTGFDYNEQFF. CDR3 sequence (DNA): TGCGCCAGCAGCCCGACAGGGTTCGACTACAATGAGCAGTTCTTC.

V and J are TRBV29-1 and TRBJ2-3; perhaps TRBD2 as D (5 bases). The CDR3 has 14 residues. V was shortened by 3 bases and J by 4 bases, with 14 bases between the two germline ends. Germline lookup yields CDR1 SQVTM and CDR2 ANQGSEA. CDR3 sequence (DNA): TGCAGCGTTGATTTGTGGGAGTCCCCAGATACGCAGTATTTT. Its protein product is CSVDLWESPDTQYF.

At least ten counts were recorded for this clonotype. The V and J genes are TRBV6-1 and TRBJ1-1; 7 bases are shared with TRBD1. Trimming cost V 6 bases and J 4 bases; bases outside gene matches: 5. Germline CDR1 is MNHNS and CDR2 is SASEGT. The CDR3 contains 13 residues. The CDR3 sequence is CASRDRSVTEAFF. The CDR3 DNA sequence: TGTGCCAGCAGGGACAGGTCGGTCACTGAAGCTTTCTTT.

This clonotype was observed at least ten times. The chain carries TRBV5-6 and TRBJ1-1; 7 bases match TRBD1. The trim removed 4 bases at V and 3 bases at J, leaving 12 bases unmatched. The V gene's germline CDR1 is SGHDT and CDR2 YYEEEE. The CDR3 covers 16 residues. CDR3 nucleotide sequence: TGTGCCAGCAGCCTAGGAAGGGGGCGATCCTACACTGAAGCTTTCTTT. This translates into CASSLGRGRSYTEAFF.

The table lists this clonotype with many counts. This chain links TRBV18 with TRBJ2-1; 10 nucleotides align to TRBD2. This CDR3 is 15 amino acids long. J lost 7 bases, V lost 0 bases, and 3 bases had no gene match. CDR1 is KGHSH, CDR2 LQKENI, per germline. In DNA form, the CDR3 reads TGTGCCAGCTCACCACCGAAGGGACTAGCGAATGAGCAGTTCTTC. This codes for CASSPPKGLANEQFF.

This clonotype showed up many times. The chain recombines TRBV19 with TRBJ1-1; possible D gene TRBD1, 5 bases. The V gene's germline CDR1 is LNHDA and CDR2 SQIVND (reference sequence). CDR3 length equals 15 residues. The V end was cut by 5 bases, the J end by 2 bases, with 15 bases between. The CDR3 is CASSLEGPPNTEAFF. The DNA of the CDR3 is TGTGCCAGTAGTTTGGAGGGACCGCCTAACACTGAAGCTTTCTTT.

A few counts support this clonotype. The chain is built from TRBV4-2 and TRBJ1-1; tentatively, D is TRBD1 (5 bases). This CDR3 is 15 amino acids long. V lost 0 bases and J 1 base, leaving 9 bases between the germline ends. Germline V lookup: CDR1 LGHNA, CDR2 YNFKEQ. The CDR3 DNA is TGTGCCAGCAGCCAAGAGGGGGGGGGGAACACTGAAGCTTTCTTT. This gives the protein CASSQEGGGNTEAFF.

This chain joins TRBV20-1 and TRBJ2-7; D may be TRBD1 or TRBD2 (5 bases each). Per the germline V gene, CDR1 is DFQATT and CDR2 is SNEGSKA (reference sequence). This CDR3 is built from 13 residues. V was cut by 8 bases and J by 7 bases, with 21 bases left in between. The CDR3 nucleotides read TGCAGTTGGAAACGGGACGGGACGCGAGAGCAGTACTTC. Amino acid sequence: CSWKRDGTREQYF.

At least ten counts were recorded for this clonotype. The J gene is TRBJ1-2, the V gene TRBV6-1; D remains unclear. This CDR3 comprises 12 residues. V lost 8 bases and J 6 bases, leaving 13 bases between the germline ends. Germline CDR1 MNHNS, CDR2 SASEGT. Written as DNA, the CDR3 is TGTGCCAGCGAAAGCGCCCCGGATGGCTACACCTTC. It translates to CASESAPDGYTF.

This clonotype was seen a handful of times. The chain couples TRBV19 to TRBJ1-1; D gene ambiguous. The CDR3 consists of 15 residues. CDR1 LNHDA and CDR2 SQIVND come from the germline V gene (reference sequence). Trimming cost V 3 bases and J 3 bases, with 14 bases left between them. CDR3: CASSIFGRSDTEAFF. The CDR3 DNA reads TGTGCCAGTAGTATTTTCGGGAGGTCGGACACTGAAGCTTTCTTT.

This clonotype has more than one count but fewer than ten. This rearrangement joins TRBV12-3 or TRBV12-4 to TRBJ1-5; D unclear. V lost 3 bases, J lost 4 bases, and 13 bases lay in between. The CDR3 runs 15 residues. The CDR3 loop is CASSFPPPGNQPQHF. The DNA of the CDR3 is TGTGCCAGCAGTTTCCCCCCCCCAGGTAATCAGCCCCAGCATTTT.